This T cell receptor (beta chain) is from a study of OX40 agonist ivuxolimab in advanced cancers. Study information: Prior checkpoint blockade (anti-PD-1, anti-PD-L1 or anti-CTLA-4) was permitted; 40% had it. Three patients got partial responses; one had hepatocellular carcinoma and two had cutaneous melanoma. Whole-study findings and limits: Averaging showed that CD8+ T cells had more expanded clones than CD4+ did.

Regarding this clone: Its antigen remains unidentified.

Generated by immunoSEQ multiplex PCR, the TCRdb table keeps only in-frame clones and is missing some. This table has tens of thousands of clones, about 85% appearing once. The source material was CD4+ or CD8+ T cells sorted from blood, sampled in a trial of the OX40 agonist ivuxolimab. The TCR originated in an adult with an advanced solid tumor such as melanoma, head and neck, liver or kidney cancer.

Written as DNA, the CDR3 is TGTGCCAGCAGCTTGGCCGGTGGGGGCGTCAGCAATGAGCAGTTCTTC. Its protein is CASSLAGGGVSNEQFF. The V gene is TRBV5-4, the J gene TRBJ2-1; possibly TRBD1 for D (6 bases). This CDR3 comprises 16 residues. Germline CDR1 and CDR2: SGHNT and YYREEE (reference sequence). V lost 0 bases, J lost 6 bases, and 16 bases lay in between. Based on the CDR3 plus reference TRBV5-4 and TRBJ2-1, the full variable domain is ETGVTQSPTHLIKTRGQQVTLRCSSQSGHNTVSWYQQALGQGPQFIFQYYREEENGRGNFPPRFSGLQFPNYSSELNVNALELDDSALYLCASSLAGGGVSNEQFFGPGTRLTVL.